The source of this TCR beta chain is a study of blood T cell repertoires in COVID-19 (TCRdb year 2020). At the level of the whole study: The collaborator samples originated in the United States, Italy and Spain and spanned the acute and convalescent phases of COVID-19. Where HLA class I and class II types were available, the types were taken from metadata supplied by the sample provider, not from assay-based typing. The prospective study material was composed of cDNA or gDNA derived from T cells, B-cell-depleted T cells, or PBMCs. The samples were drawn from two sources: the first 160 participants of the ongoing ImmuneRACE study, and fewer than 1,500 subjects contributed by 6 global collaborators. Nearly every sample came with metadata listing a de-identified subject ID, COVID-19 status, age in years and sex. Subjects who had been exposed to COVID-19, were actively infected with it, or had recovered from it provided the deeply sampled blood TCRbeta repertoires that made up the dataset. The repertoires were released in a freely available public database meant as a resource for research on the immune response to SARS-CoV-2. Here is what the overall study found, with its caveats: Clinical and demographic metadata were provided uncurated, with the amount varying by source and participant.

Whole blood was collected in K2EDTA tubes by collaborating institutions according to the institutions' own protocols. Collaborator samples were shipped for TCRbeta analysis as frozen whole blood, isolated PBMCs, or DNA extracted from either sample type. TCRbeta CDR3 regions were amplified from genomic DNA by means of the immunoSEQ Assay, a bias-controlled multiplex PCR. The published analysis was carried out like this. Within the assay, amplification of reference gene primers was used to estimate how many nucleated cells each sample contained. Sequence reads were collapsed and filtered to measure the absolute abundance of every unique TCRbeta CDR3 rearrangement. For each sample, productive Simpson clonality was calculated as the square root of Simpson's diversity index over productive rearrangements. Here the immuneACCESS table is served through TCRdb, limited to in-frame sequences with V and J called. Missing clones are a known gap in these copies; in checked studies unresolved V genes cover under half, and the rest lacks a known reason. D and trimming come from the DNA, and the V and J calls and clone size come from that table. In all, the sample holds roughly 300,000 clones, and around 83% of those were seen once. 0.95% to 1.5% of the sample is held by the ten biggest clonotypes.

The CDR3 goes from the cysteine to the phenylalanine over 16 residues. The sequence is cut down to CDR3 DNA, 48 bases in frame from base 1. CDR1 SNHLY and CDR2 FYNNEI are derived from the germline V gene. Trimming at the junction amounts to 2 bases on V and 2 bases on J, and the germline ends lie 13 bases apart. Concerning this clone itself: What antigen it recognizes has not been identified. Base qualities are not provided; no much larger clone lies one nucleotide away.

Recombination connected TRBV2 to TRBJ2-1; perhaps TRBD1 is the D gene, with 5 bases matching. The sequenced sample consisted of peripheral blood. The TCR was taken from a woman between 45 and 65 years old with acute or convalescent COVID-19. The bases read TGTGCCAGCAGTGAATTGGGGCAGGGTGCCTACAATGAGCAGTTCTTC. Its product reads: CASSELGQGAYNEQFF. This CDR3, with the reference TRBV2 and TRBJ2-1 proteins standing in past its ends, gives the full variable domain EPEVTQTPSHQVTQMGQEVILRCVPISNHLYFYWYRQILGQKVEFLVSFYNNEISEKSEIFDDQFSVERPDGSNFTLKIRSTKLEDSAMYFCASSELGQGAYNEQFFGPGTRLTVL.